This TCR beta chain is drawn from a study of identical twins. Per the germline V gene, CDR1 is SGHRS and CDR2 is YFSETQ. The CDR3 has 18 residues. V lost 4 bases to trimming and J lost 5 bases, with 24 bases between them. TCRdb called the 5' RACE reads again in MiXCR, with one record for every CDR3 protein. The table lists 250,000 or so distinct CDR3 sequences, over 9.5% of them singletons, with 3.5% to 4.5% in the top ten. This clonotype has ten or more counts. These data were likewise used in another study, on yellow fever vaccine responses in identical twins.

The TCR originated in a woman aged 18-30 years in good health. Specimen: memory (CD45RO+) T cells sorted from blood. The chain carries TRBV5-1 and TRBJ2-2, with a tentative D call TRBD1 (7 bases). The chain's CDR3 is CASSHRTGTAGRTGELFF. The CDR3 nucleotides read TGCGCCAGCAGCCACCGGACAGGCACGGCGGGAAGGACCGGGGAGCTGTTTTTT. Based on the CDR3 plus reference TRBV5-1 and TRBJ2-2, the full variable domain is KAGVTQTPRYLIKTRGQQVTLSCSPISGHRSVSWYQQTPGQGLQFLFEYFSETQRNKGNFPGRFSGRQFSNSRSEMNVSTLELGDSALYLCASSHRTGTAGRTGELFFGEGSRLTVL.